This T cell receptor beta chain stems from a study of siplizumab effects on memory and regulatory T cells. Broader study findings: Major contributors to the alloresponse seemed to be naive T cells, which also appeared more diverse than memory cells.

Some 94,000 TCR templates underwent assay in every sample. Measured with immunoSEQ multiplex PCR; TCRdb has only the in-frame clones, and not every one. The repertoire consists of more than 85,000 clones, with roughly 89% occurring once and the leading ten covering approximately 1.2%. Points on this clone: Its antigen is as yet unknown.

Between the trimmed V and J ends, which lost 5 bases and 8 bases, there was a span of 9 bases. The germline V gene encodes CDR1 MNHNY and CDR2 SVGAGI (reference sequence). This CDR3 is built from 12 residues. The sequence derives from a human donor in good health. The sequencing input was CD4+ T cells sorted from blood. V usage is TRBV6-6 and J usage is TRBJ2-2, with no clear D. The CDR3 nucleotides read TGTGCCAGCAGTCCGAACTCAGGGGAGCTGTTTTTT. Its translation is CASSPNSGELFF.